This passage covers 19 T cell receptor beta chains from one sample sequenced in a study of early T cells in non-severe SARS-CoV-2 infection. TCRdb reanalysed the 5' RACE reads using MiXCR and keeps one entry per CDR3 protein. The table includes under 50,000 distinct CDR3 sequences, about 4.2% detected once. What was sequenced was whole blood. Receptors were obtained from an adult who was a healthcare worker with PCR-confirmed SARS-CoV-2 infection or an uninfected control (not recorded which).

There are many counts of this clonotype. The J gene is TRBJ2-1, the V gene TRBV4-1; weak D call: TRBD1 (5 bases). The CDR3 is 15 amino acids. V lost 4 bases to trimming and J lost 4 bases, with 14 bases between them. Germline V CDR1 and CDR2: MGHRA, YSYEKL. The CDR3 nucleotides are TGCGCCAGCAGCCCCGACAGTACTTATTACAATGAGCAGTTCTTC. Translating it yields CASSPDSTYYNEQFF.

This clonotype was detected many times. This rearrangement joins TRBV7-8 to TRBJ2-2; 12 bases map to TRBD2. From germline, CDR1 is SGHVS and CDR2 FQNEAQ. CDR3 length equals 16 residues. Trimming took 4 bases from V and 8 from J; bases not matched to a gene: 8. The CDR3 loop is CASSSILAGGGGELFF. CDR3 nucleotides: TGTGCCAGCAGCTCCATACTAGCGGGAGGTGGAGGGGAGCTGTTTTTT.

The chain joins TRBV9 to TRBJ2-3; D not certain. V was cut by 2 bases and J by 6 bases, with 10 bases left in between. The germline V gene has CDR1 SGDLS and CDR2 YYNGEE. This CDR3 is built from 13 residues. The CDR3 nucleotides are TGTGCCAGCAGCGTCACACCCACCGATACGCAGTATTTT. Translating gives CASSVTPTDTQYF.

This clonotype showed up many times. The CDR3 nucleotides read TGTGCCAGTAAATCCGGGACGGCTGGTTATGGCTACACCTTC. This translates into CASKSGTAGYGYTF. The rearrangement uses TRBV19 and TRBJ1-2; tentative D call: TRBD1 (5 bases). Germline CDR1 reads LNHDA; CDR2 reads SQIVND (reference sequence). The V end lost 7 bases, the J end lost 5 bases, and 17 bases lay between the germline ends. The length of the CDR3 is 14 residues.

There are a few counts of this clonotype. Written as DNA, the CDR3 is TGTGCCAGCAGCTTAGGACCCCTGACAGGGAGGGGGAACACTGAAGCTTTCTTT. Its protein product is CASSLGPLTGRGNTEAFF. The V and J genes are TRBV7-9 and TRBJ1-1, with TRBD1 matching 7 bases. This CDR3 contains 18 residues. J lost 1 base, V lost 1 base, and 12 bases had no gene match. Germline V gene lookup returns CDR1 SEHNR and CDR2 FQNEAQ (reference sequence).

This clonotype was seen more than once but under ten times. This sequence joins TRBV5-6 and TRBJ2-5; 8 nucleotides line up with TRBD1. CDR1 and CDR2 from the germline V gene are SGHDT and YYEEEE. The CDR3 is 14 residues long. V lost 4 bases and J lost 5; bases outside the gene matches: 7. The CDR3 spells CASSHSGGLETQYF. CDR3 coding DNA: TGTGCCAGCAGCCACTCAGGGGGCCTGGAGACCCAGTACTTC.

This clonotype was seen ten or more times. The V call is TRBV5-1, the J call TRBJ1-1, with 7 bases identical to TRBD1. Looked up from germline, CDR1 is SGHRS and CDR2 is YFSETQ. V trimming: 2 bases; J trimming: 1 base; junction bases outside the gene matches: 5. This CDR3 contains 15 residues. This CDR3 reads CASSLTGTANTEAFF. The DNA of the CDR3 is TGCGCCAGCAGCTTAACCGGGACAGCGAACACTGAAGCTTTCTTT.

Only a few counts were recorded for this clonotype. The chain joins TRBV20-1 to TRBJ2-7; TRBD1 aligns across 8 bases. Germline V gene data show CDR1 as DFQATT and CDR2 as SNEGSKA (reference sequence). The CDR3 contains 14 residues. J lost 7 bases, V lost 3 bases, and 11 bases had no gene match. The CDR3 is CSASQGARFREQYF. CDR3 nucleotides: TGCAGTGCTAGTCAGGGGGCGCGGTTTAGAGAGCAGTACTTC.

In this sample, this clonotype turned up many times. The chain is built from TRBV28 and TRBJ2-4, with unresolved D. The CDR3 covers 18 residues. Germline V gene data show CDR1 as MDHEN and CDR2 as SYDVKM. V was cut by 5 bases and J by 0 bases, with 20 bases left in between. The CDR3 DNA reads as TGTGCCAGCAGTCCCCGCGCGACGGGCCGGTTAGCCAAAAACATTCAGTACTTC. Translated, it gives CASSPRATGRLAKNIQYF.

Many counts were recorded for this clonotype. The V gene is TRBV7-2, the J gene TRBJ1-2; possibly TRBD1 for D (6 bases). This CDR3 comprises 14 residues. Germline V gene sequence: CDR1 SGHTA, CDR2 FQGNSA. V lost 5 bases and J lost 7, with 17 bases in between. This CDR3 is CASSQRQASGGYTF. The CDR3 bases are TGTGCCAGCAGCCAACGACAGGCTTCGGGTGGCTACACCTTC.

At least ten counts were recorded for this clonotype. The chain employs TRBV20-1 and TRBJ2-3, with D possibly being TRBD2 (5 bases). CDR3 size: 14 residues. Between the trimmed V and J ends, which lost 0 bases and 6 bases, there was a span of 13 bases. Germline V lookup: CDR1 DFQATT, CDR2 SNEGSKA (reference sequence). In DNA, the CDR3 is TGCAGTGCTAGAGATGTACTAGGTCTGGATACGCAGTATTTT. Encoded protein: CSARDVLGLDTQYF.

This clonotype was recorded many times. This chain connects TRBV3-1 to TRBJ2-3; 7 nucleotides agree with TRBD2. Trimming at V came to 8 bases and at J to 2 bases, leaving 4 bases not matched to a gene. The CDR3 has 13 residues. Per the germline V gene, CDR1 is LGHDT and CDR2 is YNNKEL (reference sequence). CDR3 region: CASGGGYTDTQYF. The DNA for the CDR3 is TGTGCCAGCGGCGGGGGTTACACAGATACGCAGTATTTT.

This clonotype was seen a handful of times. This chain joins TRBV6-1 and TRBJ1-1; 8 bases map to TRBD1. This CDR3 contains 13 residues. The V segment lost 2 bases and the J segment 9 bases; nucleotides outside the gene matches: 5. The germline gives CDR1 MNHNS, CDR2 SASEGT. The CDR3 sequence is CASSERDRLQAFF. DNA of the CDR3: TGTGCCAGCAGTGAAAGGGACAGGTTGCAAGCTTTCTTT.

At least ten counts were recorded for this clonotype. The genes are TRBV10-3 and TRBJ1-1; D unresolved. The V gene's germline CDR1 is ENHRY and CDR2 SYGVKD. CDR3 size: 15 residues. V dropped 0 bases and J dropped 1 base, with 9 bases sitting between them. This CDR3 is CAISESGRENTEAFF. The CDR3 DNA sequence: TGTGCCATCAGTGAGTCCGGGAGAGAGAACACTGAAGCTTTCTTT.

Concerning this clonotype itself: This likely comes from a read error, as the CDR3 has no conserved phenylalanine or tryptophan at its end. V gene TRBV7-6 combines with J gene TRBJ2-1, with 12 positions matching TRBD2. CDR1 is SGHVS, CDR2 FNYEAQ, per germline. The V gene end was trimmed by 1 base and the J gene end by 3 bases; junction bases not matched to a gene: 1. This CDR3 comprises 16 residues. In nucleotides, the CDR3 is TGTGCCAGCAGCTTAGGGACTAGCGGGATCTACAATGAGCAGTTCTAC. Its protein is CASSLGTSGIYNEQFY.

This clonotype was recorded many times. The gene calls are TRBV6-1 and TRBJ2-3; D unresolved. Germline loops: CDR1 MNHNS, CDR2 SASEGT. There are 15 residues in the CDR3. With 1 base removed from V and 3 bases from J, the gap between germline ends came to 11 bases. Written as DNA, the CDR3 is TGTGCCAGCAGTGAAGGTCTTGGCCCTACAGATACGCAGTATTTT. This codes for CASSEGLGPTDTQYF.

In this sample, this clonotype turned up many times. The chain has TRBV5-4 and TRBJ2-3; 11 nucleotides match TRBD2. Trimming took 2 bases from V and 5 from J; bases not matched to a gene: 4. The germline CDR1 and CDR2 sequences are SGHNT and YYREEE (reference sequence). This CDR3 comprises 15 residues. The CDR3 region has the DNA TGTGCCAGCAGCTTAACTAGCGGGAGTCGAGATACGCAGTATTTT. This codes for CASSLTSGSRDTQYF.

At least ten counts were recorded for this clonotype. V usage is TRBV20-1 and J usage is TRBJ1-2, with TRBD1 as a possible D gene (5 bases). The CDR3 is made up of 13 amino acids. The germline V gene encodes CDR1 DFQATT and CDR2 SNEGSKA (reference sequence). V gave up 3 bases and J gave up 4 bases, with 12 bases separating them. CDR3 nucleotide sequence: TGCAGTGCTAGTATGCCAGGGATCTATGGCTACACCTTC. It codes for CSASMPGIYGYTF.

This clonotype was recorded a few times. This sequence joins TRBV7-2 and TRBJ2-4; TRBD2 is a possible D gene (6 bases). Between the trimmed V and J ends, which lost 2 bases and 9 bases, there was a span of 11 bases. CDR1 and CDR2 (germline): SGHTA, FQGNSA. The length of the CDR3 is 13 residues. The CDR3 DNA reads as TGTGCCAGCAGCTTACCTCCCGGGGGCATTCAGTACTTC. It translates to CASSLPPGGIQYF.